Presented here are 18 T cell receptor beta chains from one specimen sequenced in a study of blood T cell repertoires in COVID-19. Generated by immunoSEQ multiplex PCR, the TCRdb table keeps only in-frame clones and is missing some. The sample consists of some 110,000 clones, roughly 84% of them appearing once. The material sequenced was PBMCs or T cells enriched from blood (not recorded which). These TCRs come from a woman between 25 and 40 years old who had recovered from COVID-19.

The rearrangement links TRBV7-6 to TRBJ2-1; 13 bases align to TRBD2. This CDR3 has 18 amino acids. Germline V lookup: CDR1 SGHVS, CDR2 FNYEAQ. The V segment lost 1 base and the J segment 2 bases; nucleotides outside the gene matches: 5. The CDR3 loop reads CASSLGTSGSSPYNEQFF. The CDR3 DNA reads as TGTGCCAGCAGCTTAGGGACTAGCGGGAGTAGTCCCTACAATGAGCAGTTCTTC.

This chain links TRBV18 with TRBJ1-5; maybe TRBD1 (5 bases). V was shortened by 4 bases and J by 2 bases, with 21 bases between the two germline ends. The CDR3 is made up of 18 amino acids. The germline V gene has CDR1 KGHSH and CDR2 LQKENI. In nucleotides, the CDR3 is TGTGCCAGCTCACGTGGGGGGGGTGGACATGATGGCAATCAGCCCCAGCATTTT. The encoded protein is CASSRGGGGHDGNQPQHF.

V gene TRBV28 combines with J gene TRBJ1-2; D is undetermined. Germline V gene sequence: CDR1 MDHEN, CDR2 SYDVKM. V was pared by 5 bases and J by 4 bases, with 14 bases between. This CDR3 contains 14 residues. The CDR3 region is CASSPRAFGYGYTF. The CDR3, as DNA: TGTGCCAGCAGTCCTAGAGCTTTCGGCTATGGCTACACCTTC.

This clone was found a few times. The chain carries TRBV7-9 and TRBJ2-7, with TRBD2 as a possible D gene (6 bases). Germline loops: CDR1 SEHNR, CDR2 FQNEAQ (reference sequence). The ends were cut back, 2 bases at V and 9 bases at J, with 26 bases in the middle. This CDR3 is built from 17 residues. The CDR3 region is CASSLSGVEVSTLVQYF. The DNA of the CDR3 is TGTGCCAGCAGCTTATCGGGGGTGGAAGTATCGACTCTAGTGCAGTACTTC. The entire variable domain, with the rest obtained from reference TRBV7-9 and TRBJ2-7, is as follows: DTGVSQNPRHKITKRGQNVTFRCDPISEHNRLYWYRQTLGQGPEFLTYFQNEAQLEKSRLLSDRFSAERPKGSFSTLEIQRTEQGDSAMYLCASSLSGVEVSTLVQYFGPGTRLTVT.

The chain carries TRBV18 and TRBJ2-1; the match to TRBD2 covers 10 bases. CDR3 length: 18 residues. Germline V gene data show CDR1 as KGHSH and CDR2 as LQKENI. J was trimmed by 0 bases and V by 2 bases; bases with no gene match: 7. The chain's CDR3 is CASSPSGLALSSYNEQFF. CDR3 DNA sequence: TGTGCCAGCTCACCATCGGGACTAGCGCTGAGCTCCTACAATGAGCAGTTCTTC.

This clone was counted a single time. The V and J genes are TRBV7-6 and TRBJ2-2; 7 bases are shared with TRBD2. V dropped 0 bases and J dropped 7; count of bases not matched to a gene: 5. The germline V gene has CDR1 SGHVS and CDR2 FNYEAQ. CDR3 length: 15 amino acids. In DNA form, the CDR3 reads TGTGCCAGCAGCTTAGCGCTGGGAGGGATCGGGGAGCTGTTTTTT. Its protein product is CASSLALGGIGELFF.

The chain is built from TRBV4-1 and TRBJ2-1; D is undetermined. Trimming took off 0 bases at V and 16 bases at J, with 16 bases between the two ends. Looked up from germline, CDR1 is MGHRA and CDR2 is YSYEKL. The CDR3 contains 13 residues. The CDR3 DNA follows: TGCGCCAGCAGCCAAGAGACTTCACGAACCCGATTCTTC. This encodes CASSQETSRTRFF.

The sample holds a few counts of this clone. As DNA, the CDR3 is TGTGCCAGCAGTCGAGCGGGACTAGCCCCTTCCCCGGAGCAGTACTTC. As protein: CASSRAGLAPSPEQYF. V and J are TRBV28 and TRBJ2-7; 9 nucleotides line up with TRBD2. The J segment lost 7 bases and the V segment lost 5 bases, leaving 15 bases of the junction unmatched. CDR1 is MDHEN, CDR2 SYDVKM, per germline. The length of the CDR3 is 16 residues. Using reference TRBV28 and TRBJ2-7 for the parts outside the CDR3, the full variable domain is DVKVTQSSRYLVKRTGEKVFLECVQDMDHENMFWYRQDPGLGLRLIYFSYDVKMKEKGDIPEGYSVSREKKERFSLILESASTNQTSMYLCASSRAGLAPSPEQYFGPGTRLTVT.

This chain joins TRBV24-1 and TRBJ1-5; D gene unclear. Trimming took off 4 bases at V and 3 bases at J, with 3 bases between the two ends. Germline assignment: CDR1 KGHDR and CDR2 SFDVKD. The CDR3 spans 12 residues. CDR3 sequence (DNA): TGTGCCACCAGTGACTACAATCAGCCCCAGCATTTT. Translating it yields CATSDYNQPQHF.

In its sample, this clone was seen a few times. This chain connects TRBV18 to TRBJ2-6; D ambiguous. Trimming cost V 2 bases and J 4 bases, with 9 bases left between them. In germline, CDR1 is KGHSH, CDR2 LQKENI. This CDR3 comprises 15 residues. The CDR3, as DNA: TGTGCCAGCTCACCAAACACAGCCGGGGCCAACGTCCTGACTTTC. This translates into CASSPNTAGANVLTF.

This chain joins TRBV12-3 or TRBV12-4 and TRBJ2-1; a weak D match, TRBD1 (6 bases). Trimming took 11 bases from V and 5 from J, leaving 10 bases between them. The CDR3 has 11 residues. The CDR3 region is CASRDNNEQFF. CDR3 DNA: TGTGCCTCAAGGGACAACAATGAGCAGTTCTTC.

The V and J genes are TRBV9 and TRBJ1-1; TRBD1 might be the D (6 bases). Germline assignment: CDR1 SGDLS and CDR2 YYNGEE. Trimming removed 0 bases from V and 5 bases from J, with 11 bases in between. This CDR3 has 14 residues. Written as DNA, the CDR3 is TGTGCCAGCAGCGTAGACCCAGGGGAGACTGAAGCTTTCTTT. This codes for CASSVDPGETEAFF.

V and J are TRBV6-2 or TRBV6-3 and TRBJ2-5, with TRBD2 matching 10 bases. This CDR3 has 16 residues. V shed 4 bases and J 3 bases; nucleotides not matched to a gene: 8. The germline gives CDR1 MNHEY, CDR2 SVGEGT. This chain's CDR3 is CASSSGTSVGKETQYF. In DNA, the CDR3 is TGTGCCAGCAGTTCCGGGACTAGCGTGGGGAAAGAGACCCAGTACTTC.

The CDR3 sequence is CASSQIQGAKDEQYF. The CDR3, as DNA: TGCGCCAGCAGCCAGATACAGGGGGCGAAGGACGAGCAGTACTTC. V usage is TRBV4-3 and J usage is TRBJ2-7; 9 positions agree with TRBD1. CDR1 LGHNA and CDR2 YSLEER come from the germline V gene. The CDR3 runs to 15 residues. J was trimmed by 5 bases and V by 3 bases; bases with no gene match: 8.

Here the CDR3 reads CASSQGLGQGASDGYTF. CDR3 DNA sequence: TGTGCCAGCAGCCAAGGCCTGGGACAGGGGGCGTCGGACGGCTACACCTTC. The gene calls are TRBV14 and TRBJ1-2; 12 nucleotides match TRBD1. Germline V gene lookup returns CDR1 SGHDN and CDR2 FVKESK. The CDR3 has 17 amino acids. Trimming removed 1 base from V and 8 bases from J; junction bases left unmatched: 11.

The chain recombines TRBV6-1 with TRBJ2-5, with 8 bases identical to TRBD1. Trimming at V came to 4 bases and at J to 4 bases, leaving 11 bases not matched to a gene. CDR3 length equals 16 residues. Per the germline V gene, CDR1 is MNHNS and CDR2 is SASEGT. The DNA of the CDR3 is TGTGCCAGCAGTGGGGACAGGACGAGGCGTTCAGAGACCCAGTACTTC. Residues: CASSGDRTRRSETQYF.

This rearrangement joins TRBV7-8 to TRBJ2-7, with TRBD2 identical over 14 bases. V lost 5 bases to trimming and J lost 7 bases; unmatched junction nucleotides: 10. CDR1 SGHVS and CDR2 FQNEAQ come from the germline V gene. The CDR3 has 16 amino acids. The CDR3 is CASSPRLAGGRSEQYF. CDR3 coding DNA: TGTGCCAGCAGCCCCCGACTAGCGGGAGGGCGTAGTGAGCAGTACTTC.

The chain is built from TRBV6-6 and TRBJ2-1; TRBD2 matches 10 bases. The CDR3 extends over 16 amino acids. Germline loops: CDR1 MNHNY, CDR2 SVGAGI (reference sequence). After removal of 2 bases from V and 9 bases from J, the junction contained 10 bases not matched to a gene. CDR3 sequence (DNA): TGTGCCAGCAGTTACCCTACTAGCGGGACCTCCCCTGAGCAGTTCTTC. It encodes CASSYPTSGTSPEQFF.